Shown below are 15 T cell receptor beta chains from a single sample sequenced in a study of T cell responses to AZD1222 COVID-19 vaccine. Clones were read by immunoSEQ multiplex PCR, and TCRdb kept only the in-frame ones, dropping some. The repertoire has roughly 170,000 clones, about 90% of them found once; the top ten carry roughly 0.49%. The source was peripheral blood, collected on day 0 of AZD1222 vaccination. The origin of the receptors is an adult in good health.

The chain links TRBV7-9 to TRBJ2-7, with a tentative D call TRBD2 (5 bases). Germline CDR1 is SEHNR and CDR2 is FQNEAQ (reference sequence). There are 15 residues in the CDR3. Trimming cost V 4 bases and J 6 bases, with 19 bases left between them. The CDR3 loop is CASSSRSFGESEQYF. As DNA, the CDR3 is TGTGCCAGCAGCTCCCGTTCGTTTGGGGAGTCCGAGCAGTACTTC.

This clone showed up just a few times. The CDR3 DNA reads TGTGCCAGCAGCCACCGGGACAGGGCTCCCTACGAGCAGTACTTC. Amino acids: CASSHRDRAPYEQYF. The rearrangement links TRBV7-9 to TRBJ2-7; 9 positions match TRBD1. J was trimmed by 2 bases and V by 5 bases; bases with no gene match: 7. The germline V gene encodes CDR1 SEHNR and CDR2 FQNEAQ (reference sequence). The CDR3 loop spans 15 amino acids.

V and J are TRBV23-1 and TRBJ1-5, with TRBD1 matching over 7 bases. TRBV23-1 belongs to the ORF category, with a function that is uncertain. The J segment lost 3 bases and the V segment lost 1 base, leaving 18 bases of the junction unmatched. The CDR3 totals 20 residues. The CDR3 loop reads CASSQLGRQGPLRDNQPQHF. The CDR3 nucleotides read TGCGCCAGCAGTCAATTAGGGCGACAGGGTCCGCTGAGGGACAATCAGCCCCAGCATTTT.

This clone has only a few counts. The chain combines TRBV19 with TRBJ1-2; no definite D call. CDR1 is LNHDA, CDR2 SQIVND, per germline (reference sequence). Trimming cost V 5 bases and J 0 bases, with 10 bases left between them. This CDR3 is built from 14 residues. The CDR3, as DNA: TGTGCCAGTAGTCCCAGAGCATCTAACTATGGCTACACCTTC. Residues: CASSPRASNYGYTF.

This clone was seen a single time. The genes are TRBV27 and TRBJ1-5; possible D gene TRBD1, 5 bases. CDR1 is MNHEY, CDR2 SMNVEV, per germline (reference sequence). This CDR3 has 15 residues. Trimming took off 2 bases at V and 0 bases at J, with 8 bases between the two ends. CDR3 loop: CASSLRDGSNQPQHF. CDR3 sequence (DNA): TGTGCCAGCAGTTTAAGGGACGGTAGCAATCAGCCCCAGCATTTT.

The chain uses TRBV6-5 and TRBJ1-4; 7 positions agree with TRBD1. The V and J ends lost 0 bases and 4 bases, in that order; junction bases with no gene match: 5. Germline V CDR1 and CDR2: MNHEY, SVGAGI. The CDR3 runs 16 residues. CDR3 amino acids: CASSYSKGQFNEKLFF. The CDR3 DNA reads as TGTGCCAGCAGTTACTCGAAGGGACAGTTTAATGAAAAACTGTTTTTT.

The gene calls are TRBV29-1 and TRBJ1-1; 7 positions match TRBD1. The CDR3 sequence is 13 residues long. Germline CDR1 is SQVTM and CDR2 is ANQGSEA. The CDR3 DNA is TGCAGTTCCCAGCGGGACAGTTGGACTGAAGCTTTCTTT. This translates into CSSQRDSWTEAFF.

The CDR3 here is CASSYPVGTGELFF. The CDR3 region has the DNA TGTGCCAGCAGTTACCCCGTGGGAACCGGGGAGCTGTTTTTT. The chain recombines TRBV6-2 or TRBV6-3 with TRBJ2-2; D ambiguous. V lost 2 bases and J 5 bases, leaving 9 bases between the germline ends. Germline CDR1 and CDR2: MNHEY and SVGEGT. This CDR3 has 14 residues.

The chain joins TRBV27 to TRBJ1-1, with D possibly matching TRBD1 (5 bases). CDR1 is MNHEY and CDR2 is SMNVEV in the germline V gene (reference sequence). Trimming took 6 bases from V and 3 from J, leaving 14 bases between them. The CDR3 consists of 14 residues. CDR3 bases: TGTGCCAGCAGCATTCAGAGGGGCTACACTGAAGCTTTCTTT. It is translated as CASSIQRGYTEAFF.

This clone was recorded once. The V call is TRBV19, the J call TRBJ2-2; TRBD1 matches at 11 bases. J gave up 7 bases and V 8 bases, and 3 bases lay outside the gene matches. Germline V gives CDR1 LNHDA, CDR2 SQIVND (reference sequence). The CDR3 spans 13 residues. CDR3 in DNA: TGTGCCAGTGGACAGGGGGCGGGCGGGGAGCTGTTTTTT. This codes for CASGQGAGGELFF.

The J gene is TRBJ2-6, the V gene TRBV6-5; D uncertain. Trimming left V 4 bases short and J 0 bases short, with 10 bases between. This CDR3 has 16 amino acids. Germline-derived CDR1 and CDR2 are MNHEY and SVGAGI. The CDR3 sequence: CASSFRALSGANVLTF. The CDR3 region has the DNA TGTGCCAGCAGTTTCCGGGCCCTCTCTGGGGCCAACGTCCTGACTTTC.

This rearrangement joins TRBV7-3 to TRBJ2-2; 9 bases match TRBD2. Looked up from germline, CDR1 is SGHTA and CDR2 is FQGTGA. The CDR3 totals 16 residues. V was clipped by 4 bases and J by 5 bases; unmatched bases: 8. In nucleotides, the CDR3 is TGTGCCAGCAGCTCATTTAGCGGGGGACCGACCGGGGAGCTGTTTTTT. This translates into CASSSFSGGPTGELFF.

The CDR3 here is CASSFGAGTDTQYF. The CDR3 DNA sequence: TGTGCCAGCAGCTTTGGAGCGGGCACAGATACGCAGTATTTT. The chain uses TRBV7-6 and TRBJ2-3; D possibly corresponds to TRBD2 (5 bases). Germline V gene lookup returns CDR1 SGHVS and CDR2 FNYEAQ. V was clipped by 3 bases and J by 1 base, with 8 bases between them. The CDR3 has 14 residues. Using reference TRBV7-6 and TRBJ2-3 for the parts outside the CDR3, the full variable domain is GAGVSQSPRYKVTKRGQDVALRCDPISGHVSLYWYRQALGQGPEFLTYFNYEAQQDKSGLPNDRFSAERPEGSISTLTIQRTEQRDSAMYRCASSFGAGTDTQYFGPGTRLTVL.

The chain employs TRBV28 and TRBJ1-2; 7 bases are a match to TRBD1. Losses at the gene ends were 6 bases for V and 0 bases for J; bases not matched to a gene: 1. CDR1 and CDR2 (germline): MDHEN, SYDVKM. The CDR3 contains 13 residues. CDR3 coding DNA: TGTGCCAGCAGCGGGACAGCTAACTATGGCTACACCTTC. It is translated as CASSGTANYGYTF.

This chain uses TRBV27 with TRBJ1-6; 8 bases fit TRBD1. After removal of 2 bases from V and 8 bases from J, the junction contained 5 bases not matched to a gene. Germline loops: CDR1 MNHEY, CDR2 SMNVEV (reference sequence). The CDR3 is 15 amino acids. The CDR3 loop is CASSLQGARYSPLHF. As DNA, the CDR3 is TGTGCCAGCAGTTTACAGGGGGCGAGGTATTCACCCCTCCACTTT.